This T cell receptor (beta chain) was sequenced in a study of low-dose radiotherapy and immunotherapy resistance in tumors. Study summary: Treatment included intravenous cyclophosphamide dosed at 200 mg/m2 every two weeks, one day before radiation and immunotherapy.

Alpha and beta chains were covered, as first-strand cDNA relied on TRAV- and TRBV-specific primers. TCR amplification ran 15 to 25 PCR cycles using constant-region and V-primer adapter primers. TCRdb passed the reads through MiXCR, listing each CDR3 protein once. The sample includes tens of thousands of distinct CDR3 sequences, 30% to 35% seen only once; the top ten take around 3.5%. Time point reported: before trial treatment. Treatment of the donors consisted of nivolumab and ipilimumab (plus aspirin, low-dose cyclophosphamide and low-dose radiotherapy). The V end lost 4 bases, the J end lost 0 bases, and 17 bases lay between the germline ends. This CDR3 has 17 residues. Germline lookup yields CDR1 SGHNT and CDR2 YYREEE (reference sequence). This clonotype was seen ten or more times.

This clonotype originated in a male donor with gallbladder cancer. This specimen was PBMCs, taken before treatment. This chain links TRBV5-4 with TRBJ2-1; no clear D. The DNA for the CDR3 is TGTGCCAGCAGCACCCGCAATCCGGCGAGCTCCTACAATGAGCAGTTCTTC. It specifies CASSTRNPASSYNEQFF.